This paragraph covers one TCR beta chain sequence. Other DNA sequences within the sample encode an identical CDR3. These data come from a study of blood T cell repertoires in COVID-19. Overall study context: COVID-19 samples, acute and convalescent, were from the United States, Italy and Spain. Sources were T cells, B-cell-depleted T cells, or PBMCs; the material itself was cDNA or gDNA.

Germline CDR1 is MNHEY and CDR2 is SVGAGI. Trimming took 6 bases from V and 3 from J; bases not matched to a gene: 3. The CDR3 is made up of 13 amino acids. Original data processing: Quantification of nucleated cells was approximated via reference gene primer amplification. Sequenced by immunoSEQ multiplex PCR; TCRdb stores in-frame clones only, minus some. V, J and clone size were drawn from that table, and D and trimming were deduced from the DNA. The data show about 100,000 clones, more than 75% seen once. The sample taken for sequencing was peripheral blood. The clonotype comes from a human donor in a cohort sampled during active COVID-19. The rearrangement uses TRBV6-5 and TRBJ1-1; 8 bases line up with TRBD1. The CDR3 region is CASRLTGDTEAFF. In DNA form, the CDR3 reads TGTGCCAGCAGATTGACAGGGGACACTGAAGCTTTCTTT.